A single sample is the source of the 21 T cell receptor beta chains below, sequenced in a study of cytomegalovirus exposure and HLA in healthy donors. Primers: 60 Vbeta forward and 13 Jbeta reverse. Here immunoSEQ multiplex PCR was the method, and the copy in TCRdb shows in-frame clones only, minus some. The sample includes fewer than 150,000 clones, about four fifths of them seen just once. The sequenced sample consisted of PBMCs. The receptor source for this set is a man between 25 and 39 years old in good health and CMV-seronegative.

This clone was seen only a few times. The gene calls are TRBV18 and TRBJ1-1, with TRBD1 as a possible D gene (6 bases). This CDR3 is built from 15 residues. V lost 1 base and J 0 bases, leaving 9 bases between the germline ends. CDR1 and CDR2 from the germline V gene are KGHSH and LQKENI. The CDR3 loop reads CASSPLQGLNTEAFF. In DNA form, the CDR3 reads TGTGCCAGCTCACCACTCCAGGGGTTGAACACTGAAGCTTTCTTT.

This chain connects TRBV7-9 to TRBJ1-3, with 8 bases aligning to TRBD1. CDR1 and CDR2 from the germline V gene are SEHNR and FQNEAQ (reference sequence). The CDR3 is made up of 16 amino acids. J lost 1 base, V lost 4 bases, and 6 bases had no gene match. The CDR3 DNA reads TGTGCCAGCAGCTCCGGACAGGGAAAATCTGGAAACACCATATATTTT. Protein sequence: CASSSGQGKSGNTIYF. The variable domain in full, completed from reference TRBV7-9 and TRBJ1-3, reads DTGVSQNPRHKITKRGQNVTFRCDPISEHNRLYWYRQTLGQGPEFLTYFQNEAQLEKSRLLSDRFSAERPKGSFSTLEIQRTEQGDSAMYLCASSSGQGKSGNTIYFGEGSWLTVV.

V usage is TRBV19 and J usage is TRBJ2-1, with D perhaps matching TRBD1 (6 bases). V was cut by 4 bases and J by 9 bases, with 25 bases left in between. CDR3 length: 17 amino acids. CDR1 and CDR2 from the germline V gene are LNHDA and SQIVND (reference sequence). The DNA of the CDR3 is TGTGCCAGTAGTAACCACCTCGGGGTAATAATACAGGGTGAGCAGTTCTTC. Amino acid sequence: CASSNHLGVIIQGEQFF.

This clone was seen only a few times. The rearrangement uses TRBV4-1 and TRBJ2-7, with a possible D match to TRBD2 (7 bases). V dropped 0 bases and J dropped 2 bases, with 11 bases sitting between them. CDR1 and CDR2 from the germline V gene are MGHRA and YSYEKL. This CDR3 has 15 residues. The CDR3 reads CASSQEGAGAYEQYF. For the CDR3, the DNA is TGCGCCAGCAGCCAAGAGGGGGCGGGGGCCTACGAGCAGTACTTC.

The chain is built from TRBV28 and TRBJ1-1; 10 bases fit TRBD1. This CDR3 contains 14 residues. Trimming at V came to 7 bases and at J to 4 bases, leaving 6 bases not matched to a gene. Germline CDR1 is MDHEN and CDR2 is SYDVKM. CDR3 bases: TGTGCCAGCACTTGGGGGACAGGGGTCACTGAAGCTTTCTTT. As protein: CASTWGTGVTEAFF.

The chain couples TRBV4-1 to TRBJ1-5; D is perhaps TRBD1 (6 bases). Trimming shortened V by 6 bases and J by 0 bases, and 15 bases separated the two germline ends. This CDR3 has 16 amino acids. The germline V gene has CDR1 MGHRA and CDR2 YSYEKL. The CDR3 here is CASRQDRTNSNQPQHF. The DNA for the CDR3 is TGCGCCAGCAGACAGGACAGAACAAATAGCAATCAGCCCCAGCATTTT.

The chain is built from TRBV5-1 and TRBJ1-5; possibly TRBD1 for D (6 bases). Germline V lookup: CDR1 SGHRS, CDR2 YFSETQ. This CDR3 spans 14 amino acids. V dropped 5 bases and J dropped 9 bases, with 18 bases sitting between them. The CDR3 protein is CASRGDGQHGPQHF. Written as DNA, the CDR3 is TGCGCCAGCAGAGGCGACGGACAGCACGGGCCCCAGCATTTT.

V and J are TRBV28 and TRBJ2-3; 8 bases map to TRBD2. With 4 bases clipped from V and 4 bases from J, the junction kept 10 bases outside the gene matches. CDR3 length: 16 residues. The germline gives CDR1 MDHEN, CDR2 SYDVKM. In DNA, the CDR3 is TGTGCCAGCAGTTCCGGGACTAGAGGTTCGCCAGATACGCAGTATTTT. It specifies CASSSGTRGSPDTQYF. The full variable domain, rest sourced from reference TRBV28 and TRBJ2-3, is DVKVTQSSRYLVKRTGEKVFLECVQDMDHENMFWYRQDPGLGLRLIYFSYDVKMKEKGDIPEGYSVSREKKERFSLILESASTNQTSMYLCASSSGTRGSPDTQYFGPGTRLTVL.

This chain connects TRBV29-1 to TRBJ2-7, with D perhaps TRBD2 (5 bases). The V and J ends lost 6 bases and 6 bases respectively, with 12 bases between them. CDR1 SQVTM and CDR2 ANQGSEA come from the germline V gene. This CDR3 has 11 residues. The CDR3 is CSVGGVSEQYF. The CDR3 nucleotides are TGCAGCGTCGGAGGCGTGAGCGAGCAGTACTTC.

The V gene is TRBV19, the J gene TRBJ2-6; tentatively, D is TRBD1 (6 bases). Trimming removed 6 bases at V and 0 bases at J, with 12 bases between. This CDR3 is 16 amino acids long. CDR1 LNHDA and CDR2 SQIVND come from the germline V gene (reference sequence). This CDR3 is CASRKGVSSGANVLTF. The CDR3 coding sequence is TGTGCCAGTAGGAAGGGGGTTAGCTCTGGGGCCAACGTCCTGACTTTC.

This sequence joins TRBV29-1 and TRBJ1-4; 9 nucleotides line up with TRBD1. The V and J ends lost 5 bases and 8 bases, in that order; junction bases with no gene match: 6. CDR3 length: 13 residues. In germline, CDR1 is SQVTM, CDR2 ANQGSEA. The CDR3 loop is CSVQGQGGEKLFF. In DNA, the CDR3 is TGCAGCGTTCAGGGACAGGGCGGGGAAAAACTGTTTTTT.

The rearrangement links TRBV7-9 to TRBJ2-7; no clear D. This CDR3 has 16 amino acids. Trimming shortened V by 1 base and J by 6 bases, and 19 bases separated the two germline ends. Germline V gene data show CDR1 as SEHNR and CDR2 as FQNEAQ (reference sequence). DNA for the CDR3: TGTGCCAGCAGCTTAGGGAGAATCAGTTCTACTTCCGAGCAGTACTTC. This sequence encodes CASSLGRISSTSEQYF. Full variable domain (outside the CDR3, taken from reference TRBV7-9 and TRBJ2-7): DTGVSQNPRHKITKRGQNVTFRCDPISEHNRLYWYRQTLGQGPEFLTYFQNEAQLEKSRLLSDRFSAERPKGSFSTLEIQRTEQGDSAMYLCASSLGRISSTSEQYFGPGTRLTVT.

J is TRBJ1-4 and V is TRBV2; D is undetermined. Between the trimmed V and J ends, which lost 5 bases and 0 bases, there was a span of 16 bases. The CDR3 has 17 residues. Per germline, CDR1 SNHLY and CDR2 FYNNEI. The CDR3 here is CASSPLLPRSTNEKLFF. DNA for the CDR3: TGTGCCAGCAGTCCACTCCTTCCCCGCTCAACTAATGAAAAACTGTTTTTT.

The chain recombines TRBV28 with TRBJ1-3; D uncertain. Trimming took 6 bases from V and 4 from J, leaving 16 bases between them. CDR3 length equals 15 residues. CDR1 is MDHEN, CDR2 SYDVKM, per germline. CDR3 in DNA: TGTGCCAGCAGCTCCCTCGTCCAGGCCGGAAACACCATATATTTT. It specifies CASSSLVQAGNTIYF.

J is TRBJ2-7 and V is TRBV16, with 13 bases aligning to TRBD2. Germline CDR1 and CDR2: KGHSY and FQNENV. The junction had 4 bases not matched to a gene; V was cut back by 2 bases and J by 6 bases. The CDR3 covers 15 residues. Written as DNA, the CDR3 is TGTGCCAGCAGCCAAGGACTAGCGGGAGCTGGCGAGCAGTACTTC. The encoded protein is CASSQGLAGAGEQYF.

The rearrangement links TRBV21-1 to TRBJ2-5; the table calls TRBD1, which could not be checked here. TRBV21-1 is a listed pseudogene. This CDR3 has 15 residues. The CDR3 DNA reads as TGTGCCAGCAGCAAAGGAGATACAGGGAAAGAGACCCAGTACTTC. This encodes CASSKGDTGKETQYF.

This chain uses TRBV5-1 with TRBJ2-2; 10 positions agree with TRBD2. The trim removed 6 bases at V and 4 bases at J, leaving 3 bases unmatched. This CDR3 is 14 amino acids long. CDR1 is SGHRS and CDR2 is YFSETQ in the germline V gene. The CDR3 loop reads CASTSGSFTGELFF. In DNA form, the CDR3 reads TGCGCCAGCACTAGCGGGAGTTTCACCGGGGAGCTGTTTTTT. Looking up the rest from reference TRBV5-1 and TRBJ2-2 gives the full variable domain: KAGVTQTPRYLIKTRGQQVTLSCSPISGHRSVSWYQQTPGQGLQFLFEYFSETQRNKGNFPGRFSGRQFSNSRSEMNVSTLELGDSALYLCASTSGSFTGELFFGEGSRLTVL.

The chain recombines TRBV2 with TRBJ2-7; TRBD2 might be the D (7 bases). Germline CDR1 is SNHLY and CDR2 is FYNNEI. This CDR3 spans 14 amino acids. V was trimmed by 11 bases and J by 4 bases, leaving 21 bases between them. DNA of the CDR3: TGTGCCTCGAAAGAGGGGGAGGGCCCTTACGAGCAGTACTTC. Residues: CASKEGEGPYEQYF. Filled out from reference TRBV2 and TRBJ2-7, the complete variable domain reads EPEVTQTPSHQVTQMGQEVILRCVPISNHLYFYWYRQILGQKVEFLVSFYNNEISEKSEIFDDQFSVERPDGSNFTLKIRSTKLEDSAMYFCASKEGEGPYEQYFGPGTRLTVT.

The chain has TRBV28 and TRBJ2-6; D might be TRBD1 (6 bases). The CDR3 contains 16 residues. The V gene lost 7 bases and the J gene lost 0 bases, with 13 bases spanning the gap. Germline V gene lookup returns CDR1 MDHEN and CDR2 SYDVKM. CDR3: CASTPQGLSGANVLTF. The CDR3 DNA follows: TGTGCCAGCACTCCTCAGGGGCTCTCTGGGGCCAACGTCCTGACTTTC.

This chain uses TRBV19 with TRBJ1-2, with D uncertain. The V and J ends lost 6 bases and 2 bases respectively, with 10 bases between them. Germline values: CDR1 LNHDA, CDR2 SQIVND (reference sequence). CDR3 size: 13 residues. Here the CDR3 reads CASSLVQNYGYTF. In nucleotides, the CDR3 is TGTGCCAGTAGCCTAGTACAAAACTATGGCTACACCTTC.

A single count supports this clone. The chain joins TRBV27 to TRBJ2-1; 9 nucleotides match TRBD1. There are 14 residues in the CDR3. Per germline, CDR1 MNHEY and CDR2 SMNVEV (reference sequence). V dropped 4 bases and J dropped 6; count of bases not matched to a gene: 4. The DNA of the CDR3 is TGTGCCAGCAGTTCGGACAGGGGATTCAATGAGCAGTTCTTC. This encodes CASSSDRGFNEQFF.